This T cell receptor (beta chain) is drawn from a study of stem cell transplantation in POMP-related autoinflammatory disease. Study-wide results and limits: PRAID patients trended toward lower TRB diversity and higher clonality in all analyzed T-cell subsets.

V was cut by 0 bases and J by 8 bases, with 11 bases left in between. The CDR3 is 13 amino acids. CDR1 is SGHRS, CDR2 YFSETQ, per germline. This table comes from immunoSEQ multiplex PCR, and its TCRdb copy is limited to in-frame clones, with some not included. The repertoire holds roughly 6,900 clones, with roughly four fifths as singletons. Notes on this clone: Its antigen is currently unknown.

Sequenced input: a CXCR5-defined cell subset from PBMCs. V usage is TRBV5-1 and J usage is TRBJ1-2; a weak D match, TRBD1 (5 bases). The clonotype comes from a human donor in good health. CDR3: CASSLAPTEGYTF. The CDR3 DNA reads TGCGCCAGCAGCTTGGCCCCGACAGAAGGCTACACCTTC.